This TCR beta chain came from a study of blood T cell repertoires in COVID-19. Across the whole study: The cDNA or gDNA used as material had been derived from T cells, B-cell-depleted T cells, or PBMCs.

Clones were read by immunoSEQ multiplex PCR, and TCRdb kept only the in-frame ones, dropping some. The sample carries about 360,000 clones, approximately 87% recorded once. V lost 4 bases, J lost 12 bases, and 7 bases lay in between. The CDR3 loop spans 11 amino acids. Sequencing was performed on PBMCs or T cells enriched from blood (not recorded which). This clonotype originated in a young man who had recovered from COVID-19. V usage is TRBV12-3 or TRBV12-4 and J usage is TRBJ1-6; D perhaps matches TRBD1 (6 bases). The DNA of the CDR3 is TGTGCCAGCAGTTCCAGGGGACCCCTCCACTTT. It specifies CASSSRGPLHF.